This T cell receptor beta chain was sequenced in a study of T-cell memory formation after mild COVID-19. Germline CDR1 and CDR2: LGHNA and YSLEER. V lost 0 bases and J lost 0, with 12 bases in between. This CDR3 is built from 17 residues. TCRdb passed the 5' RACE reads through MiXCR, listing each CDR3 protein once. The table records fewer than 250,000 distinct CDR3 sequences, around 30% of them present only once. The gene calls are TRBV4-3 and TRBJ2-1; perhaps TRBD2 as D (5 bases). The sequenced sample consisted of PBMCs or a T cell subset sorted from them (not recorded which). The origin of this receptor is an adult woman who had mild COVID-19 (a few samples of this study predate the infection). Cell type and time point are not known. The CDR3 coding sequence is TGCGCCAGCAGCCAAGAACAGCGGTATAGCTCCTACAATGAGCAGTTCTTC. Its translation: CASSQEQRYSSYNEQFF.